Described below is a single T cell receptor beta chain sequence and its context. Its specificity is unknown. Researchers took blood at baseline, on cycle 4 day 1, and on cycle 7 day 1. Sequencing used immunoSEQ multiplex PCR; TCRdb keeps in-frame clones, though not all of them. The profile shows some 150,000 clones, about 93% of them singletons. This CDR3 region has 14 residues. Germline V CDR1 and CDR2: LNHNV, YYDKDF (reference sequence). The V end lost 8 bases, the J end lost 3 bases, and 15 bases lay between the germline ends. The sample originates from a study of OX40 agonist ivuxolimab in advanced cancers. Findings and limits, study-wide: Some nonresponders additionally presented with little normalized T-cell clonal expansion.

The TCR was taken from an adult with an advanced solid tumor such as melanoma, head and neck, liver or kidney cancer. Here the sequenced sample was CD4+ or CD8+ T cells sorted from blood, taken in a trial of the OX40 agonist ivuxolimab. The chain has TRBV15 and TRBJ2-3; D is ambiguous. As DNA, the CDR3 is TGTGCCACCCATAGGGATCCTCTAACAGATACGCAGTATTTT. Encoded protein: CATHRDPLTDTQYF.